One and the same sample provided the 8 T cell receptor beta chains below, sequenced in a study of OX40 agonist ivuxolimab in advanced cancers. Libraries were prepared through the immunoSEQ multiplex PCR assay. TCRdb holds this immuneACCESS table with in-frame rearrangements only. Some clones are missing; in checked studies, unresolved V genes explain under half, and the rest has no known cause. Here the sample has roughly 80,000 clones; about 92% occur a single time. The ten largest make up more than 13% of the sample. Sequenced here: CD4+ or CD8+ T cells sorted from blood, sampled in a trial of the OX40 agonist ivuxolimab. Source of these receptors: an adult with an advanced solid tumor such as melanoma, head and neck, liver or kidney cancer.

This clone occurred a few times. The chain carries TRBV27 and TRBJ1-6; the D gene is possibly TRBD1 (5 bases). The V gene's germline CDR1 is MNHEY and CDR2 SMNVEV (reference sequence). The CDR3 runs to 13 residues. V was shortened by 3 bases and J by 10 bases, with 10 bases between the two germline ends. The CDR3 loop is CASSFGTGSPLHF. The CDR3 DNA sequence: TGTGCCAGCAGTTTTGGGACTGGATCACCCCTCCACTTT.

This clone was observed once. The rearrangement joins TRBV6-5 to TRBJ1-1; 8 bases agree with TRBD1. The ends lost 0 bases at V and 5 bases at J; junction bases unmatched: 5. The CDR3 covers 15 residues. Germline CDR1 is MNHEY and CDR2 is SVGAGI. Written as DNA, the CDR3 is TGTGCCAGCAGTTACTCTGGCAGGGGGCGAACTGAAGCTTTCTTT. Translating gives CASSYSGRGRTEAFF.

The chain carries TRBV5-1 and TRBJ2-1; D is ambiguous. Germline lookup yields CDR1 SGHRS and CDR2 YFSETQ. V was cut by 1 base and J by 0 bases, with 8 bases left in between. This CDR3 is built from 15 residues. As DNA, the CDR3 is TGCGCCAGCAGCTTGTTGGGGTCCTCCTACAATGAGCAGTTCTTC. This gives the protein CASSLLGSSYNEQFF.

The chain uses TRBV5-1 and TRBJ1-1; no definite D call. The CDR3 is made up of 14 amino acids. CDR1 and CDR2 from the germline V gene are SGHRS and YFSETQ. V was shortened by 1 base and J by 3 bases, with 10 bases between the two germline ends. The CDR3 spells CASSLRWRDTEAFF. The DNA for the CDR3 is TGCGCCAGCAGCTTGAGGTGGAGGGACACTGAAGCTTTCTTT.

The chain employs TRBV5-8 and TRBJ2-2, with D unresolved. The CDR3 extends over 16 amino acids. From germline, CDR1 is SGHTS and CDR2 YDEGEE. The V gene lost 2 bases and the J gene lost 2 bases, with 13 bases spanning the gap. CDR3 loop: CASSFPRDSNTGELFF. CDR3 DNA: TGTGCCAGCAGCTTTCCACGAGATTCTAACACCGGGGAGCTGTTTTTT. The variable domain in full, completed from reference TRBV5-8 and TRBJ2-2, reads EAGVTQSPTHLIKTRGQQATLRCSPISGHTSVYWYQQALGLGLQFLLWYDEGEERNRGNFPPRFSGRQFPNYSSELNVNALELEDSALYLCASSFPRDSNTGELFFGEGSRLTVL.

V usage is TRBV7-6 and J usage is TRBJ2-2; D unresolved. From germline, CDR1 is SGHVS and CDR2 FNYEAQ. The CDR3 contains 14 residues. The V end lost 1 base, the J end lost 3 bases, and 6 bases lay between the germline ends. CDR3 DNA sequence: TGTGCCAGCAGCTTAGTGGTGGACACCGGGGAGCTGTTTTTT. Amino acid sequence: CASSLVVDTGELFF.

The chain combines TRBV11-2 with TRBJ2-3; 10 bases map to TRBD1. CDR3 length: 17 residues. J gave up 4 bases and V 3 bases, and 10 bases lay outside the gene matches. CDR1 and CDR2 (germline): SGHAT, FQNNGV. CDR3 in amino acids: CASSLGGTTGGADTQYF. For the CDR3, the DNA is TGTGCCAGCAGCTTGGGAGGAACGACAGGGGGCGCAGATACGCAGTATTTT.

As regards this clone: At one boundary the junction diverges from the germline segment, which might be a read error. The chain is built from TRBV7-2 and TRBJ2-7; 7 positions match TRBD2. The germline V gene has CDR1 SGHTA and CDR2 FQGNSA. The CDR3 covers 17 residues. This chain's CDR3 is CASSFYVGGRYSNEQYF. The CDR3, as DNA: TGTGCCAGCAGCTTTTATGTCGGCGGGAGATACTCCAACGAGCAGTACTTC.